The clone carrying this TCR beta chain was detected a few times. V gave up 3 bases and J gave up 0 bases; unmatched junction bases: 8. CDR1 and CDR2 (germline): LGHDT, YNNKEL (reference sequence). CDR3 length: 16 residues. This sample was taken from a study of control samples from healthy donors and cancer patients. Libraries were prepared by immunoSEQ multiplex PCR; TCRdb keeps only in-frame clonotypes and omits some of them. The sample has fewer than 100,000 clones, around 80% seen once; the top ten hold approximately 9.8%. Sequencing input: blood. The TCR originated in a woman between 55 and 75 years old in good health. The chain has TRBV3-1 (or the pseudogene TRBV3-2) and TRBJ2-7; 7 bases agree with TRBD1. CDR3 sequence reads: CASSQKGAWSSYEQYF. The CDR3 coding sequence is TGTGCCAGCAGCCAGAAGGGGGCTTGGAGCTCCTACGAGCAGTACTTC.